This T cell receptor beta chain is drawn from a study of cytomegalovirus exposure and HLA in healthy donors. This clone showed up just once. Generated by immunoSEQ multiplex PCR, the TCRdb table keeps only in-frame clones and is missing some. The sample comprises more than 110,000 clones, about 94% of which are singletons, and less than 2% rests with the top ten. Germline assignment: CDR1 MNHEY and CDR2 SMNVEV (reference sequence). The V gene end was trimmed by 4 bases and the J gene end by 4 bases; junction bases not matched to a gene: 3. This CDR3 has 14 residues. The sequenced sample was PBMCs. This sequence was found in a man younger than 35 in good health and CMV-seropositive. The chain carries TRBV27 and TRBJ2-7; 11 bases line up with TRBD1. This CDR3 is CASSSGTGGYEQYF. In DNA form, the CDR3 reads TGTGCCAGCAGTTCCGGGACAGGGGGATACGAGCAGTACTTC.